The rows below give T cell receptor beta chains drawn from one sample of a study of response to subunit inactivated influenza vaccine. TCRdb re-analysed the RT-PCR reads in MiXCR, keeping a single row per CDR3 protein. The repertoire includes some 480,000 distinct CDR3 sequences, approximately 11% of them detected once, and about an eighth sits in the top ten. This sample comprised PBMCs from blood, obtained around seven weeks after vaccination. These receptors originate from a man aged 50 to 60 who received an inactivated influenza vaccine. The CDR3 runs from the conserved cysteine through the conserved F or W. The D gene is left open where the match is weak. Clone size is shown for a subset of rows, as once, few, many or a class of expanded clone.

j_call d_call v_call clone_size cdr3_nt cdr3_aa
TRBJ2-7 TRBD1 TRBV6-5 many TGTGCCAGCAGTTACGGACAGGGGGCCAACTACGAGCAGTACTTC CASSYGQGANYEQYF
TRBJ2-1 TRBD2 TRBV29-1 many TGCAGCGGGAGCGGGAGATCCTACAATGAGCAGTTCTTC CSGSGRSYNEQFF
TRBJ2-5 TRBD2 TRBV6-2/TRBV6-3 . TGTGCCAGCAGCACTAGCGGGAGGCTGGAGACCCAGTACTTC CASSTSGRLETQYF
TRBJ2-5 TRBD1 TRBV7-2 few TGTGCCAGCAGCCTAGGGGGCTTGAAGGAGACCCAGTACTTC CASSLGGLKETQYF
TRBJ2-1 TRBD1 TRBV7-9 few TGTGCCAGCAGCTTAGTTAGGACAGGGGTAGGGAATGAGCAGTTCTTC CASSLVRTGVGNEQFF
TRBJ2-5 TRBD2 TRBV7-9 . TGTGCCAGCAGCCAAGGACTAGTAGTGGAGACCCAGTACTTC CASSQGLVVETQYF
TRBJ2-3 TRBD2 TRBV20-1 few TGCAGTGCTGGGAATTTAGCGGGGAGCACAGATACGCAGTATTTT CSAGNLAGSTDTQYF
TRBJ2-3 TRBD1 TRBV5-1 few TGCGCCAGCAGCTCCGGGACAGGACGCACAGATACGCAGTATTTT CASSSGTGRTDTQYF
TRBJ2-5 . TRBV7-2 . TGTGCCAGCAGCTTGGCAGGGATTCCTCAAGAGACCCAGTACTTC CASSLAGIPQETQYF
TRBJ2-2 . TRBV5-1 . TGCGCCAGCAGGTCCTCGGGGGCAGCGAACACCGGGGAGCTGTTTTTT CASRSSGAANTGELFF
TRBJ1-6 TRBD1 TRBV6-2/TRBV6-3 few TGTGCCAGCGGGACAGGGGGCGCGTCACCCCTCCACTTT CASGTGGASPLHF
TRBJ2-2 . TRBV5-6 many TGTGCCAGCAGCGCCACCGGGGAGCTGTTTTTT CASSATGELFF
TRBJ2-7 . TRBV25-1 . TGTGCCAGCAGTGCCTGGGGCGGGGACGACGAGCAGTACTTC CASSAWGGDDEQYF
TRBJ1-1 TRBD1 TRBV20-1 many TGCAGTGCTAGAGCACAGGGGCCGAACACTGAAGCTTTCTTT CSARAQGPNTEAFF
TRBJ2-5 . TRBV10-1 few TGCGCCAGCAGTGAGAATCGGGGACCCTCGGGGACCCAGTACTTC CASSENRGPSGTQYF
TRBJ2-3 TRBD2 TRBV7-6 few TGTGCCAGCGGCGATAAGCGGGGACGCACAGATACGCAGTATTTT CASGDKRGRTDTQYF
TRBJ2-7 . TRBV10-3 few TGTGCCATCAGTGAATCAGGTACCTACGAGCAGTACTTC CAISESGTYEQYF
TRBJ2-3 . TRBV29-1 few TGCAGCGTTGAAGAGAGGGGCAGGGACACAGATACGCAGTATTTT CSVEERGRDTDTQYF
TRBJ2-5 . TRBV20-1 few TGCAGTGCTAGAGTAAGCCTCCAAGAGACCCAGTACTTC CSARVSLQETQYF
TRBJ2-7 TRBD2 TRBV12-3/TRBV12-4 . TGTGCCAGCAGTTCAACCCTGGGACTAGCTCTCACCTACGAGCAGTACTTC CASSSTLGLALTYEQYF
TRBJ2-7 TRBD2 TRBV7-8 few TGTGCCAGCAGACCTAGCGGGGGGGCTCCTACGGGCGAGCAGTATTTC CASRPSGGAPTGEQYF
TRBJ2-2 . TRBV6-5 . TGTGCCAGCAGTTACGTGGGGGGTGGAACCGGGGAGCTGTTTTTT CASSYVGGGTGELFF
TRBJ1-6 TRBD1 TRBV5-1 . TGCGCCAGCAGCTTGACCGTAGACAGGGCGCACTCACCCCTCCACTTT CASSLTVDRAHSPLHF
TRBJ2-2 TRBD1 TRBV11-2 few TGTGCCAGCAGCTTATGGCGGACAGGAAACACCGGGGAGCTGTTTTTT CASSLWRTGNTGELFF
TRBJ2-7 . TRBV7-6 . TGTGCCAGCAGCCCGTTGGCGGGTTACTACGAGCAGTACTTC CASSPLAGYYEQYF
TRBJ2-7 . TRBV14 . TGTGCCAGCAGCGGTTCCAGCTTCTCCTCCTACGAGCAGTACTTC CASSGSSFSSYEQYF